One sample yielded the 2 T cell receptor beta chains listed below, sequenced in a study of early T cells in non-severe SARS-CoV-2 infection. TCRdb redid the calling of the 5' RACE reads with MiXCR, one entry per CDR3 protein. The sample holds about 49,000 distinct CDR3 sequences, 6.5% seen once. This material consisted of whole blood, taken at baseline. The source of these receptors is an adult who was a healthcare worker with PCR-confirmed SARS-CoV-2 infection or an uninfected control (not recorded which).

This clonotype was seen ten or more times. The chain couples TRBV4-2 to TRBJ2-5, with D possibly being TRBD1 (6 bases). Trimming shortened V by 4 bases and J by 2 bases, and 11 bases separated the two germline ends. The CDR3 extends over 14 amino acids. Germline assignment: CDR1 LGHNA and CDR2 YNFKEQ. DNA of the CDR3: TGTGCCAGCAGCCGTCAAAGGGGGCAAGAGACCCAGTACTTC. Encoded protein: CASSRQRGQETQYF.

The CDR3 nucleotides read TGCGCCAGCAGCTTGGGGTCCCCGGAAAATGGCTACACCTTC. It specifies CASSLGSPENGYTF. The chain joins TRBV5-1 to TRBJ1-2; D unclear. CDR3 length: 14 amino acids. The germline V gene has CDR1 SGHRS and CDR2 YFSETQ. V dropped 0 bases and J dropped 6 bases, with 12 bases sitting between them.